Listed here are 17 T cell receptor beta chains from one sample, sequenced in a study of blood T cell repertoires in COVID-19. The assay was immunoSEQ multiplex PCR, and TCRdb's table has in-frame clones only and misses some. The data contain some 180,000 clones, 84% of them seen just once; the ten biggest clones take up 5.5% to 7.5%. Sequenced input: peripheral blood. These receptors all stem from a human donor in a cohort sampled during active COVID-19.

This clone showed up just once. This rearrangement joins TRBV24-1 to TRBJ2-1, with TRBD1 matching over 10 bases. This CDR3 is 15 amino acids long. The V gene end was trimmed by 2 bases and the J gene end by 5 bases; junction bases not matched to a gene: 2. Germline assignment: CDR1 KGHDR and CDR2 SFDVKD. The chain's CDR3 is CATSDWGTGDNEQFF. CDR3 in DNA: TGTGCCACCAGTGATTGGGGGACAGGGGACAATGAGCAGTTCTTC.

This clone was counted once. The V gene is TRBV6-5, the J gene TRBJ2-5, with TRBD2 matching over 9 bases. The germline V gene encodes CDR1 MNHEY and CDR2 SVGAGI. V trimming: 7 bases; J trimming: 4 bases; junction bases outside the gene matches: 10. This CDR3 is 15 amino acids long. The CDR3 here is CASKFGRGGPETQYF. The CDR3 DNA reads as TGTGCCAGCAAATTCGGGCGGGGGGGCCCAGAGACCCAGTACTTC.

The CDR3 coding sequence is TGTGCCAGCAGCTCGGACAGCTTATACGAGCAGTACTTC. This gives the protein CASSSDSLYEQYF. This chain uses TRBV5-6 with TRBJ2-7, with D possibly being TRBD1 (6 bases). This CDR3 comprises 13 residues. Germline-derived CDR1 and CDR2 are SGHDT and YYEEEE. V gave up 3 bases and J gave up 4 bases, with 11 bases separating them.

The J gene is TRBJ1-5, the V gene TRBV2; 8 nucleotides align to TRBD1. The germline V gene has CDR1 SNHLY and CDR2 FYNNEI. The V and J ends lost 6 bases and 6 bases, in that order; junction bases with no gene match: 4. This CDR3 region has 13 residues. CDR3 in amino acids: CASSRQGIQPQHF. In DNA form, the CDR3 reads TGTGCCAGCAGCCGACAGGGGATTCAGCCCCAGCATTTT.

V gene TRBV5-1 combines with J gene TRBJ2-5; D is unresolved. The CDR3 extends over 11 amino acids. The germline V and J ends were trimmed by 5 bases and 2 bases, with 4 bases remaining between them. Per the germline V gene, CDR1 is SGHRS and CDR2 is YFSETQ. Here the CDR3 DNA reads TGCGCCAGCAGGTCACAAGAGACCCAGTACTTC. This codes for CASRSQETQYF. Variable domain in full (rest from reference TRBV5-1 and TRBJ2-5): KAGVTQTPRYLIKTRGQQVTLSCSPISGHRSVSWYQQTPGQGLQFLFEYFSETQRNKGNFPGRFSGRQFSNSRSEMNVSTLELGDSALYLCASRSQETQYFGPGTRLLVL.

The chain joins TRBV11-3 to TRBJ1-5; D is unclear. The length of the CDR3 is 16 residues. The V end lost 0 bases, the J end lost 4 bases, and 13 bases lay between the germline ends. Germline CDR1 is SGHNT and CDR2 is YENEEA. The CDR3 protein is CASSLDPGESNQPQHF. The CDR3 coding sequence is TGTGCCAGCAGCTTAGATCCCGGGGAATCGAATCAGCCCCAGCATTTT. The whole variable domain, filled in from reference TRBV11-3 and TRBJ1-5, reads EAGVVQSPRYKIIEKKQPVAFWCNPISGHNTLYWYLQNLGQGPELLIRYENEEAVDDSQLPKDRFSAERLKGVDSTLKIQPAELGDSAVYLCASSLDPGESNQPQHFGDGTRLSIL.

CDR3 loop: CASRSITIGIGSGEQYF. CDR3 nucleotides: TGTGCAAGTCGCTCCATAACTATTGGTATCGGATCGGGGGAGCAGTACTTC. The chain employs TRBV12-2 and TRBJ2-7; TRBD2 is taken as the D call from the table, unchecked against the DNA. TRBV12-2 is shown as a pseudogene. There are 17 residues in the CDR3.

This clone was seen more than once but under ten times. V and J are TRBV13 and TRBJ2-7; 10 nucleotides line up with TRBD1. The germline CDR1 and CDR2 sequences are PRHDT and FYEKMQ (reference sequence). CDR3 length: 14 amino acids. Trimming cost V 5 bases and J 3 bases; bases outside gene matches: 4. DNA of the CDR3: TGTGCCAGCAGCCCCCGGACAGGGGGCTACGAGCAGTACTTC. It yields the protein CASSPRTGGYEQYF. The variable domain in full, completed from reference TRBV13 and TRBJ2-7, reads AAGVIQSPRHLIKEKRETATLKCYPIPRHDTVYWYQQGPGQDPQFLISFYEKMQSDKGSIPDRFSAQQFSDYHSELNMSSLELGDSALYFCASSPRTGGYEQYFGPGTRLTVT.

The V gene is TRBV2, the J gene TRBJ1-5, with D possibly TRBD1 on 5 matching bases. Germline V gene data show CDR1 as SNHLY and CDR2 as FYNNEI. V lost 0 bases to trimming and J lost 5 bases, with 14 bases between them. CDR3 size: 16 residues. The CDR3 DNA is TGTGCCAGCAGTGAAGCGCAGGGCACAGAGCATCAGCCCCAGCATTTT. It translates to CASSEAQGTEHQPQHF.

This rearrangement joins TRBV2 to TRBJ1-6, with 7 bases that match TRBD1. Losses at the gene ends were 6 bases for V and 4 bases for J; bases not matched to a gene: 3. Germline V gene lookup returns CDR1 SNHLY and CDR2 FYNNEI. This CDR3 contains 14 residues. The CDR3 nucleotides are TGTGCCAGCAGCCCCAGGGGGTATAATTCACCCCTCCACTTT. Its protein is CASSPRGYNSPLHF.

The chain uses TRBV7-9 and TRBJ1-5; TRBD1 is a possible D gene (5 bases). Trimming removed 2 bases at V and 6 bases at J, with 8 bases between. The germline V gene has CDR1 SEHNR and CDR2 FQNEAQ (reference sequence). The CDR3 consists of 13 residues. As DNA, the CDR3 is TGTGCCAGCAGCTTACAGGGCGGTCAGCCCCAGCATTTT. It encodes CASSLQGGQPQHF.

This chain joins TRBV5-6 and TRBJ2-7, with D possibly being TRBD2 (5 bases). V lost 2 bases and J 1 base, leaving 7 bases between the germline ends. Germline V gene lookup returns CDR1 SGHDT and CDR2 YYEEEE. This CDR3 spans 13 amino acids. The CDR3 DNA reads TGTGCCAGCAGCTTCGGGATATCCTACGAGCAGTACTTC. It translates to CASSFGISYEQYF.

The chain has TRBV5-6 and TRBJ1-1, with TRBD1 identical over 9 bases. Germline CDR1 reads SGHDT; CDR2 reads YYEEEE. The CDR3 runs to 14 residues. V trimming: 3 bases; J trimming: 4 bases; junction bases outside the gene matches: 4. The chain's CDR3 is CASSWGTGSTEAFF. CDR3 in DNA: TGTGCCAGCAGCTGGGGGACAGGGAGCACTGAAGCTTTCTTT.

The CDR3 DNA is TGTGCCAGCAGCCATTCAGGGATCAGGTACGAGCAGTACTTC. This sequence encodes CASSHSGIRYEQYF. The rearrangement links TRBV5-6 to TRBJ2-7; TRBD1 might be the D (5 bases). The germline V gene encodes CDR1 SGHDT and CDR2 YYEEEE. V lost 4 bases and J 4 bases, leaving 15 bases between the germline ends. The CDR3 runs to 14 residues. The entire variable domain, with the rest obtained from reference TRBV5-6 and TRBJ2-7, is as follows: DAGVTQSPTHLIKTRGQQVTLRCSPKSGHDTVSWYQQALGQGPQFIFQYYEEEERQRGNFPDRFSGHQFPNYSSELNVNALLLGDSALYLCASSHSGIRYEQYFGPGTRLTVT.

The chain joins TRBV9 to TRBJ2-2; perhaps TRBD1 as D (6 bases). Germline V lookup: CDR1 SGDLS, CDR2 YYNGEE. The CDR3 loop spans 15 amino acids. The ends were cut back, 0 bases at V and 7 bases at J, with 13 bases in the middle. CDR3: CASSVGTERSGELFF. CDR3 sequence (DNA): TGTGCCAGCAGCGTAGGGACAGAACGAAGCGGGGAGCTGTTTTTT.

CDR3 nucleotide sequence: TGTGCCAGCAGTCCTAGGGGGTCAACTGAAGCTTTCTTT. Protein: CASSPRGSTEAFF. The V gene is TRBV12-3 or TRBV12-4, the J gene TRBJ1-1; maybe TRBD1 (6 bases). Trimming left V 5 bases short and J 5 bases short, with 12 bases between. The CDR3 spans 13 residues.

The chain links TRBV15 to TRBJ2-3; D might be TRBD2 (7 bases). The V gene lost 1 base and the J gene lost 2 bases, with 10 bases spanning the gap. CDR1 is LNHNV and CDR2 is YYDKDF in the germline V gene (reference sequence). The CDR3 consists of 15 residues. The DNA for the CDR3 is TGTGCCACCAGCAGAGCGGGGGGCTACACAGATACGCAGTATTTT. Its translation: CATSRAGGYTDTQYF.